These 6 T cell receptor beta chains originate from one sample sequenced in a study of T-cell reconstitution after alpha-beta-depleted transplantation in children. A library of TCRbeta sequences, prepared with unique molecular identifiers, was generated. One entry per CDR3 protein results from TCRdb running MiXCR on the PCR reads. The profile covers hundreds of thousands of distinct CDR3 sequences, with approximately 10% appearing a single time and 28% taken by the ten largest. The specimen comprised PBMCs, sampled before TCRalphabeta/CD19-depleted stem cell transplant. Receptors originate from a child under two years old with acute myeloid leukemia, due to receive a stem cell transplant.

This clonotype has at least ten counts. The rearrangement joins TRBV5-5 to TRBJ2-2; D is undetermined. The germline CDR1 and CDR2 sequences are SGHKS and YYEKEE (reference sequence). CDR3 length equals 15 residues. Trimming left V 5 bases short and J 6 bases short, with 17 bases between. DNA for the CDR3: TGTGCCAGCAGTAGTGAATTCACGGGCGCCGGGGAGCTGTTTTTT. This codes for CASSSEFTGAGELFF.

This clonotype was counted at least ten times. The V and J genes are TRBV6-5 and TRBJ2-2; 8 bases agree with TRBD1. Trimming took 6 bases from V and 5 from J; bases not matched to a gene: 5. Germline assignment: CDR1 MNHEY and CDR2 SVGAGI. This CDR3 has 14 amino acids. Here the CDR3 reads CASRRQGSTGELFF. As DNA, the CDR3 is TGTGCCAGCAGGAGACAGGGGTCTACCGGGGAGCTGTTTTTT.

This clonotype was detected many times. This sequence joins TRBV20-1 and TRBJ1-1; the D gene is possibly TRBD1 (5 bases). Germline lookup yields CDR1 DFQATT and CDR2 SNEGSKA (reference sequence). Between the trimmed V and J ends, which lost 3 bases and 7 bases, there was a span of 12 bases. The CDR3 runs to 12 residues. CDR3 in DNA: TGCAGTGCTAGGGGGCAGGGAAATGAAGCTTTCTTT. This codes for CSARGQGNEAFF.

This clonotype was detected ten times or more. The chain is built from TRBV19 and TRBJ1-5; no clear D. CDR3 length: 15 amino acids. V was clipped by 0 bases and J by 4 bases, with 10 bases between them. Germline CDR1 is LNHDA and CDR2 is SQIVND (reference sequence). CDR3 in amino acids: CASSIDRRPNQPQHF. CDR3 nucleotide sequence: TGTGCCAGTAGTATAGACAGGCGGCCTAATCAGCCCCAGCATTTT.

This clonotype occurred many times. The V and J genes are TRBV30 and TRBJ1-6, with unresolved D. The CDR3 spans 14 residues. Germline lookup yields CDR1 GTSNPN and CDR2 SVGIG (reference sequence). The V gene lost 2 bases and the J gene lost 4 bases, with 9 bases spanning the gap. The CDR3 protein is CAWSIGQYNSPLHF. The CDR3 DNA follows: TGTGCCTGGAGTATAGGCCAGTATAATTCACCCCTCCACTTT. Using reference TRBV30 and TRBJ1-6 for the parts outside the CDR3, the full variable domain is SQTIHQWPATLVQPVGSPLSLECTVEGTSNPNLYWYRQAAGRGLQLLFYSVGIGQISSEVPQNLSASRPQDRQFILSSKKLLLSDSGFYLCAWSIGQYNSPLHFGNGTRLTVT.

This clonotype has a count of ten or more. The V and J genes are TRBV12-3 or TRBV12-4 and TRBJ2-5; D remains unclear. Deletions cut 3 bases from V and 7 bases from J, with 12 bases between. The CDR3 has 13 amino acids. The DNA of the CDR3 is TGTGCCAGCAGTTTGAAGGTCACGGGGACCCAGTACTTC. Protein sequence: CASSLKVTGTQYF.